The T cell receptor (beta chain) under discussion was sequenced for a study of beta chain features in type 1 diabetes. On the study more broadly: In age, gender and cell yields, patients were similar to healthy donors.

Trimming stripped 4 bases from V and 5 bases from J, with 12 bases between. The CDR3 is 13 residues long. Germline V lookup: CDR1 SGDLS, CDR2 YYNGEE. Expressed TCRB transcripts were sequenced because the entire RNA isolate underwent reverse transcription. The method was immunoSEQ multiplex PCR; TCRdb's version includes in-frame clones alone and lacks a portion of them. The sample includes 300,000 to 350,000 clones, roughly 8.8% of them seen just once. This clone was observed many times. Its antigen is unknown. General study results and limits: Whether TCRB rearrangement is influenced by HLA type went unresolved here. The cDNA sequencing approach could over-represent high-TCR-expressing cells. The study found moderately but significantly shorter TCRB CDR3s in all four CD4+ subsets of Type 1 diabetes patients.

This TCR came from a man in his thirties or forties with type 1 diabetes. Sequenced sample: central memory CD4+ T cells from blood. The gene calls are TRBV9 and TRBJ1-2, with D unresolved. CDR3 nucleotides: TGTGCCAGCAGCCGAGGTTGGGGATATGGCTACACCTTC. Translated, it gives CASSRGWGYGYTF.